The subject of this entry is one TCR beta chain. The source of the sample is a study of blood T cell repertoires in COVID-19. Study in general: The origin of the acute and convalescent COVID-19 samples was the United States, Italy and Spain. Sources were T cells, B-cell-depleted T cells, or PBMCs; the material itself was cDNA or gDNA.

Study processing details: Reference gene primers were amplified, and this amplification served to estimate nucleated cell counts. Method: immunoSEQ multiplex PCR; TCRdb's copy keeps in-frame clones and lacks some. D and trimming come from the DNA, and the V and J calls and clone size come from that table. The data show some 100,000 clones, approximately 87% seen once. V shed 6 bases and J 4 bases; nucleotides not matched to a gene: 8. The CDR3 sequence is 14 residues long. CDR1 and CDR2 from the germline V gene are SQVTM and ANQGSEA. This clonotype originated in a human donor in a cohort sampled during active COVID-19. The sequencing input was peripheral blood. V usage is TRBV29-1 and J usage is TRBJ2-5; 10 positions match TRBD1. The CDR3 DNA reads TGCAGCGTCGAGGGACAGGGGAACACAGAGACCCAGTACTTC. Its protein is CSVEGQGNTETQYF. The full variable domain, completed using reference TRBV29-1 and TRBJ2-5, is SAVISQKPSRDICQRGTSLTIQCQVDSQVTMMFWYRQQPGQSLTLIATANQGSEATYESGFVIDKFPISRPNLTFSTLTVSNMSPEDSSIYLCSVEGQGNTETQYFGPGTRLLVL.